Here is one T cell receptor beta chain with its context. Its specificity is not known. These data originate in a study of cytomegalovirus exposure and HLA in healthy donors. Overall study: An earlier analysis identified fewer than 130 million unique TCR beta sequences in about 180 million T cells. There were some 410 genotyped donors. Of these, roughly 82% fell in the genetic ancestry cluster associated with self-reported Caucasian donors.

A multiplex PCR was run with 60 Vbeta primers and 13 Jbeta primers. The method was immunoSEQ multiplex PCR; TCRdb's version includes in-frame clones alone and lacks a portion of them. The sample contains roughly 40,000 clones, roughly 79% of which appear only once. Whole-study findings and limits: The later analysis indicated that the majority of CMV-associated TCR beta chains appeared HLA-restricted.

The CDR3 is made up of 15 amino acids. The V gene's germline CDR1 is SGHNT and CDR2 YYREEE (reference sequence). Trimming removed 4 bases at V and 0 bases at J, with 11 bases between. The source is a middle-aged woman in good health and CMV-seronegative. This chain joins TRBV5-4 and TRBJ1-3; D not resolved. The sequencing input was PBMCs. The CDR3 protein is CASSPGGDSGNTIYF. Here the CDR3 DNA reads TGTGCCAGCAGCCCCGGTGGAGACTCTGGAAACACCATATATTTT.